The present entry profiles one T cell receptor beta chain with its context. Negative isolation was used for CD8+ and CD4+ T cells and FACS enrichment for TEMRA cells. Random-hexamer reverse transcription was applied to roughly 0.5 to 1 ug RNA. In TCRdb, the immunoSEQ multiplex PCR reads were re-called with MiXCR into one record per CDR3 protein. The table includes roughly 200,000 distinct CDR3 sequences, approximately 95% detected once. This entry is derived from a study of CD8 T cells in Susac syndrome. The CDR3 length is 15 residues. The V gene's germline CDR1 is MGHRA and CDR2 YSYEKL. Trimming removed 0 bases at V and 4 bases at J, with 12 bases between.

Sequenced input: CD4+ T cells from PBMCs. The rearrangement links TRBV4-1 to TRBJ1-1; tentative D call: TRBD1 (5 bases). The source is a human donor with multiple sclerosis. CDR3 bases: TGCGCCAGCAGCCAAGATCAGGGTATGGGCACTGAAGCTTTCTTT. It specifies CASSQDQGMGTEAFF.